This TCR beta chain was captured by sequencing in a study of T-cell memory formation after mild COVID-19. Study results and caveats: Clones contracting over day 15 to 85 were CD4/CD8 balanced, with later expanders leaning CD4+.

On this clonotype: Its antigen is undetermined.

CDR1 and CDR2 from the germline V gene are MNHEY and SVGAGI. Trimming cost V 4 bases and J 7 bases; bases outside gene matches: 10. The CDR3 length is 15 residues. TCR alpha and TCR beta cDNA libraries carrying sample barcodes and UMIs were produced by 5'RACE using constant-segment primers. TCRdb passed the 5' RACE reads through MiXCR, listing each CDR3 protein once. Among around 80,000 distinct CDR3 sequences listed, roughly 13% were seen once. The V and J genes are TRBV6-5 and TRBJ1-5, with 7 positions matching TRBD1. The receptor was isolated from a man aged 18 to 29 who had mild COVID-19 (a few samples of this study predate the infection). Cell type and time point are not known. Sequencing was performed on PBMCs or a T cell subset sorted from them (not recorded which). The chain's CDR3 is CASSSTSGGGQPQHF. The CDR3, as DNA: TGTGCCAGCAGTTCTACTTCAGGGGGGGGACAGCCCCAGCATTTT.